The T cell receptor (beta chain) described here comes from a study of T cells in Graves' hyperthyroidism and ophthalmopathy. In regard to this clonotype: Its cognate antigen is unknown.

V lost 6 bases and J lost 4, with 10 bases in between. CDR1 and CDR2 from the germline V gene are DFQATT and SNEGSKA (reference sequence). This CDR3 is 13 amino acids long. RNA transcripts yielded amplified TCR beta CDR3 regions. Initially, a first-round RT-PCR of the TCR CDR3 employed the HTBI primer set. TCRdb re-derived calls from the multiplex PCR reads in MiXCR, one entry per CDR3 protein. The repertoire includes 360,000 or so distinct CDR3 sequences, 15% of them detected once, and roughly 20% sits in the top ten. Study conclusions and caveats: Ophthalmopathy and stable hyperthyroidism were separated by a 13 V-J model.

The sequenced sample was blood. The source of this sequence is a woman in her sixties or seventies with Graves' ophthalmopathy. The rearrangement uses TRBV20-1 and TRBJ2-6, with no clear D. The CDR3 here is CSANLGGANVLTF. The CDR3, as DNA: TGCAGTGCCAATCTTGGAGGGGCCAACGTCCTGACTTTC.